Reported below is one TCR beta chain. The sample originates from a study of CXCR3-negative and CXCR3-positive naive CD8 T cells. cDNA libraries for TRB were generated by 5' RACE incorporating UMI labels. TCRdb re-called the 5' RACE reads and shows each CDR3 protein once, DNA omitted. This sample's clone table lists 90,000 to 100,000 distinct CDR3 sequences. This CDR3 comprises 11 residues. The germline gives CDR1 SGHRS, CDR2 YFSETQ. The material sequenced was naive CXCR3- CD8+ T cells from blood. Noted subset: CD45RO-CCR7+CD27+CD95- naive CD8+ T cells lacking CXCR3 (TNR3-). The source is a human donor in good health. Some clones in this sample may be carry-over from other donors' samples. The chain has TRBV5-1 and TRBJ2-1. This chain's CDR3 is CASSLENEQFF.